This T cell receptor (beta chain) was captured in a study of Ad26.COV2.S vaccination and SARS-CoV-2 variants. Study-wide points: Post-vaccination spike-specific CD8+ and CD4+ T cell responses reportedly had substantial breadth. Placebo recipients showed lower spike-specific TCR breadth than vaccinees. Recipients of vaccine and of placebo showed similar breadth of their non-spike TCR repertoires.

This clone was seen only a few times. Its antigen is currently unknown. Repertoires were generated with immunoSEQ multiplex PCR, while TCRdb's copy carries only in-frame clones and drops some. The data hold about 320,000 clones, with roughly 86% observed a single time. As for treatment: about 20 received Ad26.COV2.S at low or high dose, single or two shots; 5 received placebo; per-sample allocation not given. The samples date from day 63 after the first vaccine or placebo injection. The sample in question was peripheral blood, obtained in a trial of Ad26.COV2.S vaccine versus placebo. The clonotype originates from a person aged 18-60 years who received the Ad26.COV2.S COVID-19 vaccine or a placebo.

The CDR3 DNA sequence: TGTGCCTGGAGTGTATACACCAGCGATTCACCCCTCCACTTT. This gives the protein CAWSVYTSDSPLHF. V usage is TRBV30 and J usage is TRBJ1-6, with D unresolved. Trimming took 0 bases from V and 8 from J, leaving 11 bases between them. The CDR3 consists of 14 residues. Germline assignment: CDR1 GTSNPN and CDR2 SVGIG (reference sequence).